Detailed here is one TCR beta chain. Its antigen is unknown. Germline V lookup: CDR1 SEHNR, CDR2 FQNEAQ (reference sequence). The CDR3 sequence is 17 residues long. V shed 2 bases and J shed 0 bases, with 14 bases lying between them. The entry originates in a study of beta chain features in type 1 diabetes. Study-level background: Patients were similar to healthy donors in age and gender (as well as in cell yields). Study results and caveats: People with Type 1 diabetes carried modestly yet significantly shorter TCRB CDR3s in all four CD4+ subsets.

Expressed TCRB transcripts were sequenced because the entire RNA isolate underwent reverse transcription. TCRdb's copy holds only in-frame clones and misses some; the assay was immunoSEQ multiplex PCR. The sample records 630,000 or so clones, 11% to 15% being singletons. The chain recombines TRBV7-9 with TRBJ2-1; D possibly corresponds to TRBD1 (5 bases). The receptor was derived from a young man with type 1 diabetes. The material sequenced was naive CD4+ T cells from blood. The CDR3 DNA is TGTGCCAGCAGCTTAATCCCCCGACAGAGCTCCTACAATGAGCAGTTCTTC. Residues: CASSLIPRQSSYNEQFF.